Shown below are 12 T cell receptor beta chains from a single sample sequenced in a study of Graves' ophthalmopathy and Graves' hyperthyroidism. TCR beta CDR3 amplification used RNA transcripts. The authors performed first-round RT-PCR with HTBI primers and then a second-round multiplex PCR. TCRdb used MiXCR to reprocess the multiplex PCR reads, holding one entry per CDR3 protein. The repertoire holds about 370,000 distinct CDR3 sequences, 15% to 20% seen once, with 2.4% in the top ten. The sample taken for sequencing was peripheral blood. These TCRs come from an adult woman with stable Graves' hyperthyroidism.

In its sample, this clonotype was seen many times. The rearrangement uses TRBV11-1 and TRBJ1-1, with TRBD1 as a possible D gene (5 bases). The length of the CDR3 is 17 residues. Germline assignment: CDR1 SGHAT and CDR2 FQDESV (reference sequence). The V gene lost 2 bases and the J gene lost 5 bases, with 21 bases spanning the gap. The CDR3: CASSLTFTGREVTEAFF. The DNA of the CDR3 is TGTGCCAGCAGCTTAACCTTCACGGGCAGGGAGGTGACTGAAGCTTTCTTT.

This clonotype was observed at least ten times. The V gene is TRBV28, the J gene TRBJ2-6, with 8 bases matching TRBD1. The CDR3 has 15 amino acids. J was trimmed by 2 bases and V by 4 bases; bases with no gene match: 1. In germline, CDR1 is MDHEN, CDR2 SYDVKM. The DNA of the CDR3 is TGTGCCAGCAGTTCCAGGGGGCCTGGGGCCAACGTCCTGACTTTC. This codes for CASSSRGPGANVLTF. The full variable domain, with the rest looked up from reference TRBV28 and TRBJ2-6, is DVKVTQSSRYLVKRTGEKVFLECVQDMDHENMFWYRQDPGLGLRLIYFSYDVKMKEKGDIPEGYSVSREKKERFSLILESASTNQTSMYLCASSSRGPGANVLTFGAGSRLTVL.

This clonotype was seen a handful of times. The CDR3 DNA reads as TGTGCCAGTAGTATGACAGGAAATCAGCCCCAGCATTTT. Encoded protein: CASSMTGNQPQHF. V and J are TRBV19 and TRBJ1-5; perhaps TRBD1 as D (6 bases). V shed 3 bases and J shed 4 bases, with 7 bases lying between them. Germline CDR1 is LNHDA and CDR2 is SQIVND (reference sequence). This CDR3 has 13 residues.

There are many counts of this clonotype. The gene calls are TRBV28 and TRBJ2-2; D unclear. Trimming took 1 base from V and 0 from J, leaving 18 bases between them. Germline CDR1 reads MDHEN; CDR2 reads SYDVKM. The CDR3 spans 19 residues. CDR3 coding DNA: TGTGCCAGCAGTTTATCCCCTGGGTCGTGGGTCGCGAACACCGGGGAGCTGTTTTTT. This gives the protein CASSLSPGSWVANTGELFF.

This clonotype appeared many times. The chain combines TRBV11-2 with TRBJ2-2; a weak D match, TRBD2 (6 bases). This CDR3 is 17 amino acids long. V lost 9 bases to trimming and J lost 4 bases, with 24 bases between them. In germline, CDR1 is SGHAT, CDR2 FQNNGV. The CDR3 bases are TGTGCCAGTCAGACACCCGCGGGACGCCCAGGCACCGGGGAGCTGTTTTTT. It yields the protein CASQTPAGRPGTGELFF.

The rearrangement links TRBV4-3 to TRBJ1-6, with TRBD1 identical over 10 bases. V lost 4 bases, J lost 9 bases, and 6 bases stayed unmatched. CDR1 and CDR2 (germline): LGHNA, YSLEER. CDR3 size: 15 residues. CDR3: CASSRGGQGSSPLHF. The CDR3 DNA is TGCGCCAGCAGCCGAGGGGGACAGGGGAGTTCACCCCTCCACTTT.

This clonotype has ten or more counts. This CDR3 fails to terminate in the conserved phenylalanine or tryptophan, so it likely reflects a read error. The DNA is left out, because the CDR3 cannot be placed on it with certainty; the CDR3 is given as TCRdb lists it. This chain links TRBV28 with TRBJ2-7; TRBD2, the table's D call, lacks a check against the DNA. Including both end residues, the CDR3 is 16 amino acids long. Germline V lookup: CDR1 MDHEN, CDR2 SYDVKM. This CDR3 reads CASSRGGLAGPTPPLL.

The rearrangement joins TRBV30 to TRBJ2-7; 7 positions match TRBD1. The junction had 10 bases not matched to a gene; V was cut back by 3 bases and J by 5 bases. Germline V gives CDR1 GTSNPN, CDR2 SVGIG (reference sequence). The CDR3 sequence is 14 residues long. CDR3 nucleotides: TGTGCCTGGAGCCTGGGGGACAGATCTCACGAGCAGTACTTC. It translates to CAWSLGDRSHEQYF.

The chain employs TRBV12-3 or TRBV12-4 and TRBJ2-5, with no clear D. The V and J ends lost 5 bases and 1 base respectively, with 11 bases between them. The CDR3 totals 14 residues. CDR3 bases: TGTGCCAGCAGTAGACCGTTATTCCAAGAGACCCAGTACTTC. As protein: CASSRPLFQETQYF.

The CDR3 DNA is TGTGCCAGCAGCCACGACTACCCTCCCGGGGAGCTGTTTTTT. This translates into CASSHDYPPGELFF. The genes are TRBV7-3 and TRBJ2-2, with D possibly matching TRBD2 (5 bases). Trimming cost V 5 bases and J 6 bases, with 13 bases left between them. Per the germline V gene, CDR1 is SGHTA and CDR2 is FQGTGA. The CDR3 extends over 14 amino acids.

This clonotype was seen ten or more times. Here the CDR3 reads CASSLARMSSYEQYF. The CDR3 coding sequence is TGTGCCAGCAGCTTAGCGCGCATGAGCTCCTACGAGCAGTACTTC. The genes are TRBV7-8 and TRBJ2-7, with no clear D. The CDR3 length is 15 residues. Germline V gene sequence: CDR1 SGHVS, CDR2 FQNEAQ. The V and J ends lost 0 bases and 0 bases respectively, with 9 bases between them.

The chain uses TRBV19 and TRBJ1-1; D is uncertain. Germline V lookup: CDR1 LNHDA, CDR2 SQIVND (reference sequence). This CDR3 is built from 14 residues. Trimming removed 1 base from V and 4 bases from J, with 10 bases in between. DNA of the CDR3: TGTGCCAGTAGTATAGGGGCGCGTAGCACTGAAGCTTTCTTT. It codes for CASSIGARSTEAFF.